A selection of T cell receptor beta chains follows, all from one sample in a study of early T cells in non-severe SARS-CoV-2 infection. Each CDR3 protein is one row after TCRdb ran MiXCR on the 5' RACE reads. The data hold under 30,000 distinct CDR3 sequences, with 4.3% observed a single time. Input material: whole blood. The receptors derive from an adult who was a healthcare worker with PCR-confirmed SARS-CoV-2 infection or an uninfected control (not recorded which). Both conserved end residues are part of each CDR3. Each record gives: clone size, J gene, V gene, D gene, CDR3 protein, CDR3 DNA. The D gene is left open where the match is weak. Expanded clones are given a class, and other clones once, few, many or no size at all.

size: many
J: TRBJ2-1
V: TRBV4-1
D: .
CDR3: CASSQELQNTLEQFF
DNA: TGCGCCAGCAGCCAAGAACTGCAAAATACCTTGGAGCAGTTCTTC

size: many
J: TRBJ1-2
V: TRBV9
D: .
CDR3: CASSPGQRANYGYTF
DNA: TGTGCCAGCAGCCCCGGGCAGAGAGCTAACTATGGCTACACCTTC

size: many
J: TRBJ1-2
V: TRBV12-3/TRBV12-4
D: .
CDR3: CASSPPGARGYTF
DNA: TGTGCCAGCAGTCCGCCGGGAGCCAGGGGCTACACCTTC

size: many
J: TRBJ2-5
V: TRBV6-5
D: .
CDR3: CASSEGLRASTQYF
DNA: TGTGCCAGCAGTGAGGGACTGCGGGCATCGACCCAGTACTTC

size: .
J: TRBJ2-1
V: TRBV7-8
D: .
CDR3: CASSLVGSTSTGYEQFF
DNA: TGTGCCAGCAGCTTAGTTGGAAGCACTAGCACTGGCTATGAGCAGTTCTTC

size: .
J: TRBJ2-7
V: TRBV2
D: .
CDR3: CASSEARGSSYEQYF
DNA: TGTGCCAGCAGTGAGGCGCGGGGAAGCTCCTACGAGCAGTACTTC

size: many
J: TRBJ2-7
V: TRBV7-2
D: .
CDR3: CASSSAPSRSYEQYF
DNA: TGTGCCAGCAGCTCCGCCCCTAGCAGATCCTACGAGCAGTACTTC

size: many
J: TRBJ2-5
V: TRBV18
D: .
CDR3: CASSPIGVGQETQYF
DNA: TGTGCCAGCTCACCGATAGGGGTAGGGCAAGAGACCCAGTACTTC

size: few
J: TRBJ2-7
V: TRBV20-1
D: .
CDR3: CSARIGGVYEQCF
DNA: TGCAGTGCTAGAATAGGCGGGGTGTACGAGCAGTGCTTC

size: few
J: TRBJ2-1
V: TRBV12-3/TRBV12-4
D: .
CDR3: CASSPTWGSSYNEQFF
DNA: TGTGCCAGCAGCCCTACTTGGGGGAGCTCCTACAATGAGCAGTTCTTC

size: many
J: TRBJ2-3
V: TRBV7-9
D: TRBD2
CDR3: CASSFSGSTDTQYF
DNA: TGTGCCAGCAGCTTTAGCGGGAGCACAGATACGCAGTATTTT

size: many
J: TRBJ2-5
V: TRBV29-1
D: TRBD2
CDR3: CSAQGLASGETQYF
DNA: TGCAGCGCCCAGGGACTAGCGTCAGGAGAGACCCAGTACTTC

size: few
J: TRBJ2-1
V: TRBV7-9
D: TRBD2
CDR3: CASSRLAGENEQFF
DNA: TGTGCCAGCAGCCGACTAGCGGGCGAGAATGAGCAGTTCTTC

size: few
J: TRBJ1-1
V: TRBV20-1
D: .
CDR3: CSARDPSENTEAFF
DNA: TGCAGTGCTAGAGACCCCAGTGAGAACACTGAAGCTTTCTTT

size: many
J: TRBJ2-7
V: TRBV5-6
D: .
CDR3: CASSLRAYEQYF
DNA: TGTGCCAGCAGCTTGAGAGCCTACGAGCAGTACTTC

size: many
J: TRBJ2-1
V: TRBV9
D: .
CDR3: CASSVGGDSYNEQFF
DNA: TGTGCCAGCAGCGTAGGGGGGGACTCCTACAATGAGCAGTTCTTC

size: many
J: TRBJ2-6
V: TRBV28
D: .
CDR3: CASSPAGANVLTF
DNA: TGTGCCAGCAGTCCCGCTGGGGCCAACGTCCTGACTTTC

size: many
J: TRBJ1-1
V: TRBV11-2
D: .
CDR3: CASSSSWMRTEAFF
DNA: TGTGCCAGCAGCTCGAGTTGGATGAGAACTGAAGCTTTCTTT

size: few
J: TRBJ2-6
V: TRBV20-1
D: .
CDR3: CSASGRDPLSGANVLTF
DNA: TGCAGTGCTAGTGGACGGGATCCACTCTCTGGGGCCAACGTCCTGACTTTC

size: few
J: TRBJ2-3
V: TRBV19
D: .
CDR3: CASSAREETDTQYF
DNA: TGTGCCAGTAGTGCCCGGGAAGAAACAGATACGCAGTATTTT

size: many
J: TRBJ1-3
V: TRBV28
D: .
CDR3: CASRVFGSEGNTIYF
DNA: TGTGCCAGCAGGGTTTTTGGCAGCGAGGGAAACACCATATATTTT

size: many
J: TRBJ2-3
V: TRBV7-9
D: .
CDR3: CASSLAIEGETDTQYF
DNA: TGTGCCAGCAGCTTAGCGATTGAGGGCGAAACAGATACGCAGTATTTT

size: few
J: TRBJ2-3
V: TRBV6-1
D: .
CDR3: CASTEGGPTDTQYF
DNA: TGTGCCAGCACCGAAGGGGGACCCACAGATACGCAGTATTTT

size: many
J: TRBJ2-1
V: TRBV7-2
D: TRBD2
CDR3: CASSLVSGGVNNEQFF
DNA: TGTGCCAGCAGCTTAGTTAGCGGGGGAGTAAACAATGAGCAGTTCTTC

size: few
J: TRBJ2-2
V: TRBV11-2
D: .
CDR3: CASSAGDTNTGELFF
DNA: TGTGCCAGCAGCGCTGGGGATACGAACACCGGGGAGCTGTTTTTT

size: few
J: TRBJ2-2
V: TRBV11-2
D: .
CDR3: CASRPSETGELFF
DNA: TGTGCCAGCCGACCCAGTGAGACCGGGGAGCTGTTTTTT

size: many
J: TRBJ2-1
V: TRBV20-1
D: .
CDR3: CSASPGGSYNEQFF
DNA: TGCAGTGCTAGCCCCGGGGGCTCCTACAATGAGCAGTTCTTC

size: few
J: TRBJ2-1
V: TRBV9
D: .
CDR3: CASSEIGTSSYNEQFF
DNA: TGTGCCAGCAGCGAGATCGGGACAAGTTCCTACAATGAGCAGTTCTTC

size: many
J: TRBJ1-1
V: TRBV7-9
D: .
CDR3: CASGDRGTEAFF
DNA: TGTGCCAGCGGGGATCGGGGAACTGAAGCTTTCTTT

size: .
J: TRBJ2-7
V: TRBV7-3
D: .
CDR3: CASSSQPRMESYEQYF
DNA: TGTGCCAGCAGCTCCCAACCGAGGATGGAGTCCTACGAGCAGTACTTC

size: many
J: TRBJ2-1
V: TRBV7-2
D: TRBD2
CDR3: CASSSLAADYNEQFF
DNA: TGTGCCAGCAGCTCACTAGCGGCTGACTACAATGAGCAGTTCTTC

size: many
J: TRBJ2-3
V: TRBV4-3
D: .
CDR3: CASSFSSRDADTQYF
DNA: TGCGCCAGCAGCTTCTCCTCAAGGGACGCAGATACGCAGTATTTT

size: few
J: TRBJ2-7
V: TRBV7-9
D: TRBD2
CDR3: CASSPFSGRPVHEQYF
DNA: TGTGCCAGCAGCCCCTTTAGCGGGAGGCCCGTCCACGAGCAGTACTTC

size: many
J: TRBJ2-3
V: TRBV2
D: .
CDR3: CASTTDTQYF
DNA: TGTGCCAGCACCACAGATACGCAGTATTTT

size: many
J: TRBJ1-3
V: TRBV5-6
D: .
CDR3: CASSEGVNRDSVWVRNTIYF
DNA: TGTGCCAGCAGCGAGGGCGTGAACCGAGACAGCGTATGGGTGAGGAACACCATATATTTT

size: many
J: TRBJ2-7
V: TRBV4-1
D: .
CDR3: CASSQGVTGRTYEQYF
DNA: TGCGCCAGCAGCCAAGGTGTGACAGGGAGGACCTACGAGCAGTACTTC

size: many
J: TRBJ2-7
V: TRBV27
D: .
CDR3: CASSPGGGSYEQYF
DNA: TGTGCCAGCAGCCCAGGGGGAGGATCCTACGAGCAGTACTTC

size: many
J: TRBJ2-4
V: TRBV12-3/TRBV12-4
D: .
CDR3: CASSLTWRGQYF
DNA: TGTGCCAGCAGCCTTACTTGGAGGGGTCAGTACTTC

size: .
J: TRBJ2-3
V: TRBV24-1
D: TRBD1
CDR3: CATSEDREPTDTQYF
DNA: TGTGCCACCAGTGAGGACAGGGAACCGACAGATACGCAGTATTTT

size: .
J: TRBJ2-7
V: TRBV7-6
D: .
CDR3: CASSQTAVGYEQYF
DNA: TGTGCCAGCAGCCAAACCGCCGTAGGGTACGAGCAGTACTTC

size: many
J: TRBJ2-1
V: TRBV7-2
D: TRBD2
CDR3: CASSLGTSREQFF
DNA: TGTGCCAGCAGCTTAGGGACTAGCCGTGAGCAGTTCTTC

size: many
J: TRBJ2-1
V: TRBV3-1
D: .
CDR3: CASSLQGSYNEQFF
DNA: TGTGCCAGCAGCCTTCAGGGGTCCTACAATGAGCAGTTCTTC

size: .
J: TRBJ2-3
V: TRBV11-2
D: .
CDR3: CASSLSDSYTDTQYF
DNA: TGTGCCAGCAGCTTATCCGACTCGTACACAGATACGCAGTATTTT

size: few
J: TRBJ2-7
V: TRBV10-2
D: .
CDR3: CASSEPASLSYEQYF
DNA: TGCGCCAGCAGTGAGCCCGCTAGCCTATCCTACGAGCAGTACTTC

size: many
J: TRBJ2-2
V: TRBV20-1
D: .
CDR3: CSARSPLTGELFF
DNA: TGCAGTGCCAGAAGCCCCCTCACCGGGGAGCTGTTTTTT

size: few
J: TRBJ1-3
V: TRBV7-2
D: .
CDR3: CASSLSSGNTIYF
DNA: TGTGCCAGCAGCTTATCCAGTGGAAACACCATATATTTT

size: many
J: TRBJ2-1
V: TRBV4-1
D: TRBD2
CDR3: CASSQEGGRASDEQFF
DNA: TGCGCCAGCAGCCAAGAGGGCGGGAGGGCATCCGATGAGCAGTTCTTC

size: many
J: TRBJ1-6
V: TRBV20-1
D: .
CDR3: CSVPEGGRYNSPLHF
DNA: TGCAGTGTCCCGGAGGGGGGCCGTTATAATTCACCCCTCCACTTT

size: .
J: TRBJ2-3
V: TRBV29-1
D: .
CDR3: CSVEPYGDSTDTQYF
DNA: TGCAGCGTGGAGCCGTACGGGGATTCCACAGATACGCAGTATTTT

size: many
J: TRBJ2-7
V: TRBV13
D: .
CDR3: CASSLEGMRYEQYF
DNA: TGTGCCAGCAGCTTGGAGGGGATGAGATACGAGCAGTACTTC

size: many
J: TRBJ1-1
V: TRBV6-5
D: TRBD1
CDR3: CASGTGFEAFF
DNA: TGTGCCAGCGGGACAGGGTTTGAAGCTTTCTTT